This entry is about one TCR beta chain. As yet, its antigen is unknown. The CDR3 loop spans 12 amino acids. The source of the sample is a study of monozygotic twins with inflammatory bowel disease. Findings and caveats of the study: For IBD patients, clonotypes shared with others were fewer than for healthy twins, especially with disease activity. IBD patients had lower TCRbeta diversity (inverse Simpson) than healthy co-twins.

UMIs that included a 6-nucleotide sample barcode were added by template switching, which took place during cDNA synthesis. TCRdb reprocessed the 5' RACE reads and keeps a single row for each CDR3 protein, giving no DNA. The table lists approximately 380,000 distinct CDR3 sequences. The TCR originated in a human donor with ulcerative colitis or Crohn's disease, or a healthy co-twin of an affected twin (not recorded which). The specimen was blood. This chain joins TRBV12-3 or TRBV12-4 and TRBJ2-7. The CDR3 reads CASSLVSRRQYF.